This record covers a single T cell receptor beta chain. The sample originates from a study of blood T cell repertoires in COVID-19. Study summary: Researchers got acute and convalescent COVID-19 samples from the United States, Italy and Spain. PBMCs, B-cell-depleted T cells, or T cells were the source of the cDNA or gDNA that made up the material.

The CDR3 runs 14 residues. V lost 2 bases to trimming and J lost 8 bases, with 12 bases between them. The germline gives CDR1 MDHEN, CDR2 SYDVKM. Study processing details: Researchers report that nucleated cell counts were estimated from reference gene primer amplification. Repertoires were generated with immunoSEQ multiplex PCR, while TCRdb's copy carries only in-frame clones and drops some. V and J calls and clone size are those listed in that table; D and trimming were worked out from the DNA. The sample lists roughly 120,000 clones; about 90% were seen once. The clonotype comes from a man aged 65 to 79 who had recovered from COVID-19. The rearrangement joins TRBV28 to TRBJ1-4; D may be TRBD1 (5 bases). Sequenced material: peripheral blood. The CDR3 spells CASSLQGLGEKLFF. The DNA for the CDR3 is TGTGCCAGCAGTTTACAGGGACTTGGCGAAAAACTGTTTTTT.